These 20 T cell receptor beta chains were all obtained from the same sample, sequenced in a study of blood T cell repertoires in COVID-19. The method was immunoSEQ multiplex PCR; TCRdb's version includes in-frame clones alone and lacks a portion of them. Counted here are around 190,000 clones, about 88% occurring once; the ten biggest clones make up roughly 9%. What was sequenced was PBMCs or T cells enriched from blood (not recorded which). The receptors were sampled from a woman under 30 who had recovered from COVID-19.

This chain joins TRBV5-4 and TRBJ2-2, with 10 bases lining up with TRBD2. Germline values: CDR1 SGHNT, CDR2 YYREEE (reference sequence). With 6 bases clipped from V and 2 bases from J, the junction kept 10 bases outside the gene matches. The CDR3 loop spans 17 amino acids. CDR3 nucleotide sequence: TGTGCCAGCACCACCGGACTAGCGGCACCAAACACCGGGGAGCTGTTTTTT. Protein: CASTTGLAAPNTGELFF. Based on the CDR3 plus reference TRBV5-4 and TRBJ2-2, the full variable domain is ETGVTQSPTHLIKTRGQQVTLRCSSQSGHNTVSWYQQALGQGPQFIFQYYREEENGRGNFPPRFSGLQFPNYSSELNVNALELDDSALYLCASTTGLAAPNTGELFFGEGSRLTVL.

The V gene is TRBV6-6, the J gene TRBJ2-7; TRBD1 aligns across 9 bases. The germline V gene has CDR1 MNHNY and CDR2 SVGAGI (reference sequence). This CDR3 contains 14 residues. With V trimmed by 8 bases and J by 2 bases, 7 bases remained unmatched. The CDR3 protein is CASLTGTGPYEQYF. For the CDR3, the DNA is TGTGCCAGCCTTACCGGGACAGGGCCCTACGAGCAGTACTTC.

The V call is TRBV6-5, the J call TRBJ1-2; 9 bases line up with TRBD1. The V segment lost 6 bases and the J segment 8 bases; nucleotides outside the gene matches: 13. The CDR3 runs to 15 residues. Germline V gene data show CDR1 as MNHEY and CDR2 as SVGAGI. The CDR3: CASSKNSGTGYGYTF. Here the CDR3 DNA reads TGTGCCAGCAGCAAAAACTCCGGGACAGGGTACGGCTACACCTTC.

V gene TRBV19 combines with J gene TRBJ1-3; 7 nucleotides line up with TRBD1. There are 15 residues in the CDR3. Germline V gives CDR1 LNHDA, CDR2 SQIVND (reference sequence). The CDR3 DNA is TGTGCGGCCATCGCACGAGGGGGCGCTGGAAACACCATATATTTT. Translation: CAAIARGGAGNTIYF.

The chain joins TRBV29-1 to TRBJ2-7; TRBD1 matches at 8 bases. Germline V gives CDR1 SQVTM, CDR2 ANQGSEA. V lost 2 bases to trimming and J lost 3 bases; unmatched junction nucleotides: 9. This CDR3 has 15 residues. In nucleotides, the CDR3 is TGCAGCGTTGAATGGCAAGGACAGGGTGGCTACGAGCAGTACTTC. This translates into CSVEWQGQGGYEQYF.

DNA for the CDR3: TGTGCCTGGAGTGTTGTGCTTGGAGCCCCTGGGGCCAACGTCCTGACTTTC. Translation gives CAWSVVLGAPGANVLTF. The chain recombines TRBV30 with TRBJ2-6; D is undetermined. The CDR3 runs 17 residues. CDR1 GTSNPN and CDR2 SVGIG come from the germline V gene (reference sequence). V was cut by 0 bases and J by 2 bases, with 14 bases left in between.

The chain carries TRBV7-9 and TRBJ1-1; D uncertain. CDR3 length: 12 amino acids. Germline values: CDR1 SEHNR, CDR2 FQNEAQ (reference sequence). V was clipped by 5 bases and J by 7 bases, with 11 bases between them. This chain's CDR3 is CASSTETLEAFF. DNA for the CDR3: TGTGCCAGCAGCACAGAGACGCTTGAAGCTTTCTTT.

The chain links TRBV10-3 to TRBJ1-6; D not certain. This CDR3 is built from 13 residues. The V end lost 3 bases, the J end lost 11 bases, and 11 bases lay between the germline ends. Per germline, CDR1 ENHRY and CDR2 SYGVKD. CDR3 in DNA: TGTGCCATCAGTGACGGCCGGGAGACACCCCTCCACTTT. Translated: CAISDGRETPLHF.

The chain links TRBV28 to TRBJ2-7; TRBD2 matches 7 bases. Germline loops: CDR1 MDHEN, CDR2 SYDVKM. Trimming at V came to 1 base and at J to 0 bases, leaving 6 bases not matched to a gene. This CDR3 is built from 16 residues. The CDR3 sequence: CASSLLGGGDSYEQYF. Written as DNA, the CDR3 is TGTGCCAGCAGTTTATTAGGCGGGGGAGACTCCTACGAGCAGTACTTC.

J is TRBJ2-2 and V is TRBV11-2; TRBD1 is a possible D gene (6 bases). Germline CDR1 reads SGHAT; CDR2 reads FQNNGV. V gave up 7 bases and J gave up 4 bases, with 13 bases separating them. The CDR3 is 14 residues long. The DNA of the CDR3 is TGTGCCAGCACAAGACAGGCCGGCACCGGGGAGCTGTTTTTT. Protein product: CASTRQAGTGELFF. The full variable domain, completed using reference TRBV11-2 and TRBJ2-2, is EAGVAQSPRYKIIEKRQSVAFWCNPISGHATLYWYQQILGQGPKLLIQFQNNGVVDDSQLPKDRFSAERLKGVDSTLKIQPAKLEDSAVYLCASTRQAGTGELFFGEGSRLTVL.

The CDR3 bases are TGTGCCAGCAGGGCCGGACAGGGCTTAATGAACACTGAAGCTTTCTTT. It encodes CASRAGQGLMNTEAFF. The chain joins TRBV5-6 to TRBJ1-1, with 8 bases aligning to TRBD1. The V gene's germline CDR1 is SGHDT and CDR2 YYEEEE. The CDR3 totals 16 residues. Losses at the gene ends were 5 bases for V and 0 bases for J; bases not matched to a gene: 9.

CDR3 DNA sequence: TGTGCCAGCAGCCGAACTTCGAACAGCGAGCAGTACTTC. This translates into CASSRTSNSEQYF. The chain uses TRBV12-3 or TRBV12-4 and TRBJ2-7; no firm D call. Deletions cut 6 bases from V and 6 bases from J, with 15 bases between. This CDR3 is 13 amino acids long.

A single count supports this clone. CDR3 nucleotides: TGCAGTGCTAGTTGGGGGCTTAAGCCCCAGCATTTT. Translating it yields CSASWGLKPQHF. This chain joins TRBV20-1 and TRBJ1-5, with D maybe TRBD1 (6 bases). Germline CDR1 DFQATT, CDR2 SNEGSKA (reference sequence). V gave up 3 bases and J gave up 8 bases, with 11 bases separating them. The CDR3 runs to 12 residues.

CDR3 amino acids: CASSTGTGLANYGYTF. The CDR3 DNA is TGTGCCAGCAGTACCGGGACAGGGCTAGCTAACTATGGCTACACCTTC. The chain couples TRBV28 to TRBJ1-2; 9 bases match TRBD1. V was clipped by 5 bases and J by 0 bases; unmatched bases: 7. This CDR3 contains 16 residues. Germline lookup yields CDR1 MDHEN and CDR2 SYDVKM.

The genes are TRBV29-1 and TRBJ1-2; 7 nucleotides match TRBD1. V lost 3 bases and J lost 7; bases outside the gene matches: 11. This CDR3 has 14 residues. CDR1 and CDR2 from the germline V gene are SQVTM and ANQGSEA. The chain's CDR3 is CSVDGTASVVGYTF. The CDR3 region has the DNA TGCAGCGTTGACGGGACAGCATCCGTAGTTGGCTACACCTTC.

J is TRBJ1-3 and V is TRBV6-5; perhaps TRBD1 as D (5 bases). Germline-derived CDR1 and CDR2 are MNHEY and SVGAGI. This CDR3 is built from 14 residues. V dropped 6 bases and J dropped 3 bases, with 12 bases sitting between them. The CDR3 loop is CASSPGTFGNTIYF. CDR3 bases: TGTGCCAGCAGCCCCGGGACTTTTGGAAACACCATATATTTT.

The rearrangement joins TRBV27 to TRBJ1-2; 7 bases map to TRBD1. In germline, CDR1 is MNHEY, CDR2 SMNVEV (reference sequence). V lost 8 bases to trimming and J lost 8 bases; unmatched junction nucleotides: 20. The CDR3 contains 16 residues. Here the CDR3 DNA reads TGTGCCAGCTCCCCTCAATTCCAACAGGGGTGGGGAGGCTACACCTTC. Its translation: CASSPQFQQGWGGYTF.

The J gene is TRBJ1-1, the V gene TRBV2; tentatively, D is TRBD1 (6 bases). The CDR3 totals 13 residues. Germline CDR1 is SNHLY and CDR2 is FYNNEI. The ends were cut back, 7 bases at V and 0 bases at J, with 9 bases in the middle. The CDR3 here is CASTGQMNTEAFF. The CDR3 nucleotides read TGTGCCAGCACGGGACAAATGAACACTGAAGCTTTCTTT.

This chain joins TRBV10-3 and TRBJ2-3; 7 positions agree with TRBD2. This CDR3 is 13 amino acids long. CDR1 is ENHRY, CDR2 SYGVKD, per germline. Germline trimming cut 6 bases from V and 4 bases from J; bases unmatched to any gene: 4. The CDR3 bases are TGTGCCATCAGGGGGGGGGAGGCAGATACGCAGTATTTT. Encoded protein: CAIRGGEADTQYF.

This chain connects TRBV19 to TRBJ1-1, with D possibly matching TRBD1 (6 bases). Germline-derived CDR1 and CDR2 are LNHDA and SQIVND (reference sequence). The CDR3 sequence is 14 residues long. The V end lost 3 bases, the J end lost 1 base, and 9 bases lay between the germline ends. This CDR3 reads CASSIGGSNTEAFF. Here the CDR3 DNA reads TGTGCCAGTAGTATTGGGGGCTCGAACACTGAAGCTTTCTTT.